This TCR beta chain is from a study of CD8+ T cells in alopecia areata. V lost 10 bases, J lost 4 bases, and 22 bases lay in between. The CDR3 covers 15 residues. The germline gives CDR1 ENHRY, CDR2 SYGVKD. Once RNA had been extracted, it was reverse transcribed into cDNA to act as the sequencing template. Repertoires were generated with immunoSEQ multiplex PCR, while TCRdb's copy carries only in-frame clones and drops some. This repertoire shows some 120,000 clones, 45% to 65% found once; its top ten account for 4.5%. This TCR was sampled from a human donor with alopecia areata. The rearrangement joins TRBV10-3 to TRBJ1-1; TRBD1 is a possible D gene (6 bases). The material was CD4+ T cells sorted from blood, obtained at week 0. CDR3 DNA: TGTGCCACCCAGGGGTCGGCAGACCGGACCACTGAAGCTTTCTTT. It codes for CATQGSADRTTEAFF.